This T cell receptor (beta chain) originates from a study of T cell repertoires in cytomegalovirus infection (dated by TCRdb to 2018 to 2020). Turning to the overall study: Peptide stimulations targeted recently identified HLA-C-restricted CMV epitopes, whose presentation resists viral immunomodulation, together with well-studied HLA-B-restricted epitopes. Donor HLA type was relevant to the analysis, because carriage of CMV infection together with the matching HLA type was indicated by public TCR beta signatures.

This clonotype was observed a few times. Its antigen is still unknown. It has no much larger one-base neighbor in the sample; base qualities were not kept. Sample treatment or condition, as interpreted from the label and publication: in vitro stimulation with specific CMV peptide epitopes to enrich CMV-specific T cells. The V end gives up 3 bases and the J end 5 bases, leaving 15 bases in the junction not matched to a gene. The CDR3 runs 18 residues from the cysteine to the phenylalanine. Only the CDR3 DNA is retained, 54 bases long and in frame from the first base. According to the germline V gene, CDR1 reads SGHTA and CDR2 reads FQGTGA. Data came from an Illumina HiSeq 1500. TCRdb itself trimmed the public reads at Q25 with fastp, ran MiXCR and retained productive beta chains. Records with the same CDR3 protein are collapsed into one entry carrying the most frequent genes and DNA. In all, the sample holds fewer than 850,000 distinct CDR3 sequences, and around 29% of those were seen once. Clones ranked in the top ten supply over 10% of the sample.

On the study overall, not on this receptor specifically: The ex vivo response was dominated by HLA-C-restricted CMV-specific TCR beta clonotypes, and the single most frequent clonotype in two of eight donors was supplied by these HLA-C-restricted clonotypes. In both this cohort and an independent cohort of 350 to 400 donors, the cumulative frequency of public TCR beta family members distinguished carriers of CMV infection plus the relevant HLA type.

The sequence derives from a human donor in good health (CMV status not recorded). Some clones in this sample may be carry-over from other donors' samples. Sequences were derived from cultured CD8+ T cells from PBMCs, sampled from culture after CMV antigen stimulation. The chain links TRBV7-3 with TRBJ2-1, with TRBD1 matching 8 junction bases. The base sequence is TGTGCCAGCAGCTTCGACAGGGGTCTAGGGGGTAGGGACAATGAGCAGTTCTTC. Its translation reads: CASSFDRGLGGRDNEQFF.